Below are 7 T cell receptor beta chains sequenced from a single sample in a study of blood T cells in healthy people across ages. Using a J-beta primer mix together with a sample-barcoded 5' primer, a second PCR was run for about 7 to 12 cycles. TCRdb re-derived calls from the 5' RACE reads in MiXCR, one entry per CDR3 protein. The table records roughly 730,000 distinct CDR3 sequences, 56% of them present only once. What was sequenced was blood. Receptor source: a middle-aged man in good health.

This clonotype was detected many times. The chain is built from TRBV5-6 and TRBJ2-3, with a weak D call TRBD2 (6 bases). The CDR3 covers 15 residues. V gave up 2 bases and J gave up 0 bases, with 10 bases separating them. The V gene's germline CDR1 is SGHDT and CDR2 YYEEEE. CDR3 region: CASSFSGSSTDTQYF. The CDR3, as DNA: TGTGCCAGCAGCTTTAGCGGATCTAGCACAGATACGCAGTATTTT.

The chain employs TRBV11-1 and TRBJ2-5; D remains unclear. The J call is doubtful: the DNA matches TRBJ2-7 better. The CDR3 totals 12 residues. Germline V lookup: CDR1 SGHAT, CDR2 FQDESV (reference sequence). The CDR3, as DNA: TGTGCCAGCAGCCCCCAGATCCGCGAGCAGTACTTC. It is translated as CASSPQIREQYF.

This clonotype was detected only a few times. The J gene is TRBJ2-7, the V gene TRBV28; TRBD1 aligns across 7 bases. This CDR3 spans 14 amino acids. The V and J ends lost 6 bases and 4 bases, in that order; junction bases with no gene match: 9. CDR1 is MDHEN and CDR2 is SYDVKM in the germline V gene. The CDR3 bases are TGTGCCAGCAGCTCCGGGACAGAACCATACGAGCAGTACTTC. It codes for CASSSGTEPYEQYF.

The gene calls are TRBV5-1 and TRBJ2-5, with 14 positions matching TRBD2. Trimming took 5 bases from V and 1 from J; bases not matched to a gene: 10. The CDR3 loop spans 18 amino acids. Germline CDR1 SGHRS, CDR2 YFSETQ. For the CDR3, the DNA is TGCGCCAGCAGGTCGCCGGGACTAGCGGGAGATATCCAAGAGACCCAGTACTTC. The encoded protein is CASRSPGLAGDIQETQYF.

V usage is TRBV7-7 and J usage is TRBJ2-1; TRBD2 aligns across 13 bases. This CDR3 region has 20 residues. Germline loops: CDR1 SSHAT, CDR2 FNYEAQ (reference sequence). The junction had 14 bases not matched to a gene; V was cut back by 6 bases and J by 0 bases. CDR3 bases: TGTGCCAGCAGTCCATCCGGGACTAGCGGGATGTTTAGCTCCTACAATGAGCAGTTCTTC. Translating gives CASSPSGTSGMFSSYNEQFF.

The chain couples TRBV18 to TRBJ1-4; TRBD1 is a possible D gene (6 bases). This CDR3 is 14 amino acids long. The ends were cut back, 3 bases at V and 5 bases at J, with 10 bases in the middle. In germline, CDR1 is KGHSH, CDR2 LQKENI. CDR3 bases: TGTGCCAGCTCACCGTTACAGGGAAATGAAAAACTGTTTTTT. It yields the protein CASSPLQGNEKLFF.

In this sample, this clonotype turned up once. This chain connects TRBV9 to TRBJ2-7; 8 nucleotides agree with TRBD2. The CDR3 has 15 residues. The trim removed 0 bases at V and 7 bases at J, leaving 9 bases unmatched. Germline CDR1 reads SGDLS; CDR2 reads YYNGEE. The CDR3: CASSVVHSGTHEQYF. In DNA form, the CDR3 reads TGTGCCAGCAGCGTAGTGCATAGCGGGACCCATGAGCAGTACTTC.